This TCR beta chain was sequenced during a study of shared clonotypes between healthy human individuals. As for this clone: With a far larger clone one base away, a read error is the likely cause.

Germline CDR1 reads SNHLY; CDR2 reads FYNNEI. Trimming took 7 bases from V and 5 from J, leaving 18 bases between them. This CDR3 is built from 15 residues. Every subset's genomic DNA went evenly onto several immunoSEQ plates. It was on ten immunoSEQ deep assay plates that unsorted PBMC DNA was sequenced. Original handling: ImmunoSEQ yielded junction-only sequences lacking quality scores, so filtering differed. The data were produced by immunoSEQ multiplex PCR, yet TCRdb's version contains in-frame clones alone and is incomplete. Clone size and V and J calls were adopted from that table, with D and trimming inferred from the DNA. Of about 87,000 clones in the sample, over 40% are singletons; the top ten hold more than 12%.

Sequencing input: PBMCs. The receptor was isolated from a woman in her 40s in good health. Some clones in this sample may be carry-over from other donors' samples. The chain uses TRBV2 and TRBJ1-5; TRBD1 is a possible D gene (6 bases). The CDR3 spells CASTREGGDYQPQHF. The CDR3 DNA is TGTGCCAGCACCCGGGAGGGGGGTGACTATCAGCCCCAGCATTTT.